A selection of T cell receptor beta chains follows, all from one sample in a study of cytomegalovirus exposure and HLA in healthy donors. Generated by immunoSEQ multiplex PCR, the TCRdb table keeps only in-frame clones and is missing some. The sample carries about 130,000 clones, about 71% recorded once. Material: PBMCs. The receptors shown here come from a woman aged 55-69 years in good health and CMV-seropositive. CDR3s include the opening cysteine and the closing phenylalanine or tryptophan. Fields, in order: V gene, clone size, J gene, D gene, CDR3 protein, CDR3 DNA. The D gene is left open where the match is weak. Rows may omit the clone size; those that give it use once, few, many or a size class.

v_gene: TRBV11-2; abundance: NA; j_gene: TRBJ1-5; d_gene: TRBD1; CDR3aa: CASALQGARGPQHF; CDR3nt: TGTGCCAGCGCCCTACAGGGGGCCCGGGGGCCCCAGCATTTT
v_gene: TRBV2; abundance: few; j_gene: TRBJ1-2; d_gene: NA; CDR3aa: CASSEGGGGYGYTF; CDR3nt: TGTGCCAGCAGTGAAGGGGGAGGAGGGTATGGCTACACCTTC
v_gene: TRBV19; abundance: once; j_gene: TRBJ2-3; d_gene: TRBD1; CDR3aa: CASSADRVTLLTDTQYF; CDR3nt: TGTGCCAGTAGCGCGGACAGGGTCACTCTCCTCACAGATACGCAGTATTTT
v_gene: TRBV6-4; abundance: NA; j_gene: TRBJ1-1; d_gene: TRBD1; CDR3aa: CASSAQGTGLAFF; CDR3nt: TGTGCCAGCAGTGCCCAAGGGACAGGGTTAGCTTTCTTT
v_gene: TRBV7-9; abundance: few; j_gene: TRBJ2-1; d_gene: NA; CDR3aa: CASSPNQGGGHGKHNEQFF; CDR3nt: TGTGCCAGCAGCCCAAACCAGGGGGGAGGACACGGTAAGCACAATGAGCAGTTCTTC
v_gene: TRBV19; abundance: NA; j_gene: TRBJ2-1; d_gene: NA; CDR3aa: CASPRPGGGNNEQFF; CDR3nt: TGTGCCAGCCCCCGGCCCGGCGGGGGCAATAATGAGCAGTTCTTC
v_gene: TRBV5-8; abundance: NA; j_gene: TRBJ1-2; d_gene: NA; CDR3aa: CASSPTEFNYGYTF; CDR3nt: TGTGCCAGCAGCCCGACAGAGTTTAACTATGGCTACACCTTC
v_gene: TRBV5-1; abundance: NA; j_gene: TRBJ2-3; d_gene: NA; CDR3aa: CASSLRQGYSDTQYF; CDR3nt: TGCGCCAGCAGCTTGAGGCAGGGATATTCAGATACGCAGTATTTT
v_gene: TRBV18; abundance: NA; j_gene: TRBJ1-5; d_gene: NA; CDR3aa: CASSGQNNQPQHF; CDR3nt: TGTGCCAGCTCCGGACAGAACAATCAGCCCCAGCATTTT
v_gene: TRBV9; abundance: few; j_gene: TRBJ1-2; d_gene: TRBD1; CDR3aa: CASSVGTGAGYGYTF; CDR3nt: TGTGCCAGCAGCGTAGGGACAGGGGCGGGATATGGCTACACCTTC
v_gene: TRBV10-3; abundance: NA; j_gene: TRBJ1-3; d_gene: TRBD1; CDR3aa: CAISKGQASGNTIYF; CDR3nt: TGTGCCATCAGTAAGGGACAGGCCTCTGGAAACACCATATATTTT
v_gene: TRBV6-5; abundance: NA; j_gene: TRBJ2-7; d_gene: NA; CDR3aa: CASSYRMDSSYEQYF; CDR3nt: TGTGCCAGCAGTTACCGGATGGACAGCTCCTACGAGCAGTACTTC
v_gene: TRBV6-5; abundance: NA; j_gene: TRBJ2-5; d_gene: TRBD2; CDR3aa: CASSSPPGGEETQYF; CDR3nt: TGTGCCAGCAGTTCCCCTCCGGGAGGGGAAGAGACCCAGTACTTC
v_gene: TRBV6-4; abundance: NA; j_gene: TRBJ2-2; d_gene: NA; CDR3aa: CATGSSNTGELFF; CDR3nt: TGTGCCACCGGGAGCTCGAACACCGGGGAGCTGTTTTTT
v_gene: TRBV18; abundance: NA; j_gene: TRBJ1-3; d_gene: NA; CDR3aa: CASSPPSWLSGNTIYF; CDR3nt: TGTGCCAGCTCACCTCCCTCGTGGCTCTCTGGAAACACCATATATTTT
v_gene: TRBV2; abundance: few; j_gene: TRBJ1-3; d_gene: TRBD1; CDR3aa: CASSERGLGNTIYF; CDR3nt: TGTGCCAGCAGTGAGAGGGGGCTCGGAAACACCATATATTTT
v_gene: TRBV2; abundance: NA; j_gene: TRBJ2-4; d_gene: NA; CDR3aa: CASSEAAGGTTKNIQYF; CDR3nt: TGTGCCAGCAGTGAAGCGGCCGGAGGGACGACCAAAAACATTCAGTACTTC
v_gene: TRBV6-6; abundance: few; j_gene: TRBJ1-1; d_gene: TRBD1; CDR3aa: CASSYPGQQNTEAFF; CDR3nt: TGTGCCAGCAGTTATCCGGGACAGCAGAACACTGAAGCTTTCTTT
v_gene: TRBV5-1; abundance: NA; j_gene: TRBJ2-1; d_gene: TRBD2; CDR3aa: CASSWTSGGLRRVPNEQFF; CDR3nt: TGCGCCAGCAGCTGGACTAGCGGGGGCCTTCGACGAGTCCCCAATGAGCAGTTCTTC
v_gene: TRBV16; abundance: NA; j_gene: TRBJ1-1; d_gene: NA; CDR3aa: CASQKGSTRAEAFF; CDR3nt: TGTGCCAGCCAAAAGGGGTCGACCCGGGCTGAAGCTTTCTTT
v_gene: TRBV29-1; abundance: NA; j_gene: TRBJ1-5; d_gene: NA; CDR3aa: CSVAGIGNQPQHF; CDR3nt: TGCAGCGTCGCAGGGATAGGGAATCAGCCCCAGCATTTT
v_gene: TRBV11-1; abundance: NA; j_gene: TRBJ1-5; d_gene: TRBD1; CDR3aa: CASSPDDRAVGPQHF; CDR3nt: TGTGCCAGCAGCCCGGATGACAGGGCGGTGGGGCCCCAGCATTTT
v_gene: TRBV19; abundance: NA; j_gene: TRBJ1-6; d_gene: NA; CDR3aa: CASSIVGVDNSPLHF; CDR3nt: TGTGCCAGTAGTATTGTCGGGGTTGATAATTCACCCCTCCACTTT
v_gene: TRBV19; abundance: NA; j_gene: TRBJ1-5; d_gene: NA; CDR3aa: CASSRTHSNQPQHF; CDR3nt: TGTGCCAGTAGTAGGACACATAGCAATCAGCCCCAGCATTTT
v_gene: TRBV10-2; abundance: NA; j_gene: TRBJ2-4; d_gene: NA; CDR3aa: CASSEEEGAQDIQYF; CDR3nt: TGCGCCAGCAGTGAGGAGGAGGGGGCGCAGGACATTCAGTACTTC
v_gene: TRBV5-1; abundance: NA; j_gene: TRBJ2-7; d_gene: NA; CDR3aa: CASSSQGYEQYF; CDR3nt: TGCGCCAGCAGCTCGCAGGGATACGAGCAGTACTTC
v_gene: TRBV6-4; abundance: few; j_gene: TRBJ1-6; d_gene: NA; CDR3aa: CASSDSVGGNSPLHF; CDR3nt: TGTGCCAGCAGTGACTCGGTAGGGGGAAATTCACCCCTCCACTTT
v_gene: TRBV4-1; abundance: NA; j_gene: TRBJ1-2; d_gene: NA; CDR3aa: CASSQTRDAGATGYTF; CDR3nt: TGCGCCAGCAGCCAAACACGAGACGCGGGGGCTACTGGCTACACCTTC
v_gene: TRBV19; abundance: few; j_gene: TRBJ1-4; d_gene: NA; CDR3aa: CASSTGIPGLFF; CDR3nt: TGTGCCAGTAGTACCGGGATCCCGGGGCTGTTTTTT
v_gene: TRBV28; abundance: NA; j_gene: TRBJ2-7; d_gene: TRBD1; CDR3aa: CASRAPGQGAGEQYF; CDR3nt: TGTGCCAGCAGGGCCCCCGGACAGGGGGCGGGCGAGCAGTACTTC
v_gene: TRBV11-2; abundance: NA; j_gene: TRBJ1-1; d_gene: NA; CDR3aa: CASSLRQVLNTEAFF; CDR3nt: TGTGCCAGCAGCTTAAGACAGGTACTCAACACTGAAGCTTTCTTT
v_gene: TRBV4-1; abundance: NA; j_gene: TRBJ2-5; d_gene: NA; CDR3aa: CASSRRLGGEVETQYF; CDR3nt: TGCGCCAGCAGCCGAAGGTTAGGAGGGGAAGTAGAGACCCAGTACTTC
v_gene: TRBV7-2; abundance: NA; j_gene: TRBJ1-5; d_gene: NA; CDR3aa: CASSRGSSNQPQHF; CDR3nt: TGTGCCAGCAGCAGGGGCAGTAGCAATCAGCCCCAGCATTTT
v_gene: TRBV6-1; abundance: NA; j_gene: TRBJ2-7; d_gene: TRBD1; CDR3aa: CASDTGTGAYEQYF; CDR3nt: TGTGCCAGCGACACCGGGACAGGGGCCTACGAGCAGTACTTC
v_gene: TRBV16; abundance: NA; j_gene: TRBJ2-5; d_gene: NA; CDR3aa: CAGSQRSNSQETQYF; CDR3nt: TGTGCCGGCAGCCAAAGGTCGAACAGCCAAGAGACCCAGTACTTC
v_gene: TRBV5-1; abundance: NA; j_gene: TRBJ2-7; d_gene: NA; CDR3aa: CASSLDRSYEQYF; CDR3nt: TGCGCCAGCAGCTTGGACAGATCCTACGAGCAGTACTTC
v_gene: TRBV5-1; abundance: few; j_gene: TRBJ2-7; d_gene: TRBD2; CDR3aa: CASSFETSGGSYEQYF; CDR3nt: TGCGCCAGCAGCTTCGAGACTAGCGGGGGTTCCTACGAGCAGTACTTC
v_gene: TRBV6-5; abundance: NA; j_gene: TRBJ1-2; d_gene: TRBD1; CDR3aa: CASTGDRMLNYGYTF; CDR3nt: TGTGCCAGCACCGGGGACAGGATGCTAAACTATGGCTACACCTTC
v_gene: TRBV7-9; abundance: NA; j_gene: TRBJ1-1; d_gene: TRBD1; CDR3aa: CASSPDRDTEAFF; CDR3nt: TGTGCCAGCAGCCCCGACAGGGACACTGAAGCTTTCTTT
v_gene: TRBV7-7; abundance: NA; j_gene: TRBJ2-7; d_gene: NA; CDR3aa: CASSLAGQGEQYF; CDR3nt: TGTGCCAGCAGCTTAGCGGGGCAGGGCGAGCAGTACTTC
v_gene: TRBV18; abundance: once; j_gene: TRBJ1-5; d_gene: NA; CDR3aa: CASSPGGDQPQHF; CDR3nt: TGTGCCAGCTCACCAGGGGGCGATCAGCCCCAGCATTTT
v_gene: TRBV6-5; abundance: NA; j_gene: TRBJ1-4; d_gene: NA; CDR3aa: CASTTRQVEKLFF; CDR3nt: TGTGCCAGCACCACAAGACAGGTTGAAAAACTGTTTTTT
v_gene: TRBV7-9; abundance: NA; j_gene: TRBJ2-5; d_gene: TRBD2; CDR3aa: CASSPKGLAGSQETQYF; CDR3nt: TGTGCCAGCAGCCCGAAAGGACTAGCGGGTTCCCAAGAGACCCAGTACTTC
v_gene: TRBV9; abundance: NA; j_gene: TRBJ1-6; d_gene: NA; CDR3aa: CASSVGPPKFSSPLHF; CDR3nt: TGTGCCAGCAGCGTAGGGCCGCCGAAATTTTCGTCACCCCTCCACTTT
v_gene: TRBV2; abundance: NA; j_gene: TRBJ2-5; d_gene: NA; CDR3aa: CASSELGGQETQYF; CDR3nt: TGTGCCAGCAGTGAACTGGGCGGGCAAGAGACCCAGTACTTC
v_gene: TRBV13; abundance: NA; j_gene: TRBJ2-3; d_gene: TRBD2; CDR3aa: CASSLVGGNTDTQYF; CDR3nt: TGTGCCAGCAGCTTAGTGGGGGGGAACACAGATACGCAGTATTTT
v_gene: TRBV7-9; abundance: NA; j_gene: TRBJ2-4; d_gene: TRBD1; CDR3aa: CASSLGQGNGIQYF; CDR3nt: TGTGCCAGCAGCTTAGGACAGGGTAACGGCATTCAGTACTTC
v_gene: TRBV7-3; abundance: few; j_gene: TRBJ2-1; d_gene: NA; CDR3aa: CASSSGRNNEQFF; CDR3nt: TGTGCCAGCAGCTCGGGGAGGAACAATGAGCAGTTCTTC
v_gene: TRBV4-1; abundance: few; j_gene: TRBJ2-7; d_gene: TRBD1; CDR3aa: CASSQGQGASSYEQYF; CDR3nt: TGCGCCAGCAGCCAAGGACAGGGGGCGTCCTCCTACGAGCAGTACTTC
v_gene: TRBV11-2; abundance: few; j_gene: TRBJ2-2; d_gene: NA; CDR3aa: CASSLGHGELFF; CDR3nt: TGTGCCAGCAGCTTAGGACACGGGGAGCTGTTTTTT